The 20 T cell receptor beta chains given below trace back to one sample, sequenced in a study of T cell changes during pregnancy in multiple sclerosis. Clones were read by immunoSEQ multiplex PCR, and TCRdb kept only the in-frame ones, dropping some. The sample records tens of thousands of clones, roughly 92% being singletons. Material: CD8+ T cells from peripheral blood mononuclear cells, obtained in the second trimester of pregnancy. Receptors were obtained from a female donor with multiple sclerosis, enrolled in a pregnancy study.

The chain couples TRBV7-9 to TRBJ2-7; D may be TRBD1 (6 bases). The ends were cut back, 6 bases at V and 7 bases at J, with 16 bases in the middle. The V gene's germline CDR1 is SEHNR and CDR2 FQNEAQ (reference sequence). The CDR3 is 13 residues long. The CDR3 is CASRDREFQEQYF. The CDR3 DNA is TGTGCCAGCAGGGACAGAGAATTTCAGGAGCAGTACTTC.

This clone occurred once. The CDR3 sequence is CASSFRQGNQPQHF. The CDR3 bases are TGTGCCAGCAGTTTCCGGCAGGGCAATCAGCCCCAGCATTTT. This sequence joins TRBV27 and TRBJ1-5, with D unclear. The CDR3 is 14 amino acids. Trimming left V 3 bases short and J 2 bases short, with 8 bases between. Germline V gene lookup returns CDR1 MNHEY and CDR2 SMNVEV (reference sequence).

This sequence joins TRBV6-1 and TRBJ2-1; weak D call: TRBD2 (6 bases). Trimming stripped 4 bases from V and 2 bases from J, with 12 bases between. CDR1 is MNHNS, CDR2 SASEGT, per germline. CDR3 length equals 15 residues. The CDR3 reads CASSARGGTYNEQFF. DNA of the CDR3: TGTGCCAGCAGTGCCCGGGGCGGGACCTACAATGAGCAGTTCTTC.

The chain joins TRBV28 to TRBJ2-3; maybe TRBD1 (5 bases). The V end lost 5 bases, the J end lost 1 base, and 13 bases lay between the germline ends. This CDR3 is 15 amino acids long. Germline lookup yields CDR1 MDHEN and CDR2 SYDVKM. CDR3 nucleotide sequence: TGTGCCAGCAGTCAAGGGGCCGGCGGCACAGATACGCAGTATTTT. This translates into CASSQGAGGTDTQYF.

The chain couples TRBV11-2 to TRBJ2-7; a possible D gene is TRBD1 (6 bases). The germline V and J ends were trimmed by 6 bases and 2 bases, with 11 bases remaining between them. Germline V gives CDR1 SGHAT, CDR2 FQNNGV. The CDR3 extends over 13 amino acids. The CDR3 region is CASRPGQTYEQYF. In nucleotides, the CDR3 is TGTGCCAGCAGGCCAGGACAGACCTACGAGCAGTACTTC.

The V gene is TRBV12-5, the J gene TRBJ1-2, with D possibly TRBD1 on 6 matching bases. Trimming pared 6 bases from V and 8 bases from J, leaving 25 bases between. The CDR3 runs 16 residues. The germline V gene has CDR1 LGHNT and CDR2 FRNRAP. CDR3 sequence (DNA): TGTGCTAGTGGACGCAGGGGCCGGGACGGGATTGAAGGCTACACCTTC. Translating gives CASGRRGRDGIEGYTF.

This clone was counted once. The chain combines TRBV7-9 with TRBJ2-3; 9 bases are a match to TRBD1. The CDR3 runs to 14 residues. Looked up from germline, CDR1 is SEHNR and CDR2 is FQNEAQ (reference sequence). V lost 11 bases, J lost 0 bases, and 6 bases stayed unmatched. The chain's CDR3 is CAAPGTGSTDTQYF. The CDR3 DNA reads as TGTGCCGCCCCCGGGACAGGGAGCACAGATACGCAGTATTTT.

The CDR3 protein is CASSFTHSYNEQFF. CDR3 nucleotides: TGTGCCAGCAGTTTCACACACTCCTACAATGAGCAGTTCTTC. The chain links TRBV27 to TRBJ2-1; D remains unclear. The CDR3 spans 14 residues. Trimming took off 3 bases at V and 0 bases at J, with 6 bases between the two ends. CDR1 MNHEY and CDR2 SMNVEV come from the germline V gene (reference sequence).

J is TRBJ2-3 and V is TRBV5-4; D is possibly TRBD2 (6 bases). V shed 3 bases and J shed 3 bases, with 8 bases lying between them. Germline V gene lookup returns CDR1 SGHNT and CDR2 YYREEE (reference sequence). The CDR3 contains 13 residues. The CDR3 DNA follows: TGTGCCAGCAGCTCGACTAGTACAGATACGCAGTATTTT. Encoded protein: CASSSTSTDTQYF.

The J gene is TRBJ1-1, the V gene TRBV7-2, with a possible D match to TRBD1 (5 bases). This CDR3 is 17 amino acids long. The ends were cut back, 5 bases at V and 1 base at J, with 20 bases in the middle. The germline gives CDR1 SGHTA, CDR2 FQGNSA. The CDR3 loop is CASSPPAREQANTEAFF. The DNA for the CDR3 is TGTGCCAGCAGCCCCCCGGCCAGGGAACAGGCGAACACTGAAGCTTTCTTT.

The chain employs TRBV19 and TRBJ1-5; D not certain. From germline, CDR1 is LNHDA and CDR2 SQIVND (reference sequence). This CDR3 has 15 residues. Deletions cut 7 bases from V and 2 bases from J, with 15 bases between. DNA for the CDR3: TGTGCCAGTACCCCGGGGAGAGGTCGCAATCAGCCCCAGCATTTT. This sequence encodes CASTPGRGRNQPQHF.

The chain couples TRBV21-1 to TRBJ1-1; the DNA was not compared with TRBD1, the D call given in the table. TRBV21-1 is listed as a pseudogene. The CDR3 covers 17 residues. For the CDR3, the DNA is TGTGCCAGCAGCAACGAGAGTCGGGGACAGGGAGTTTCTGAAGCTTTCTTT. Translating gives CASSNESRGQGVSEAFF.

The chain links TRBV25-1 to TRBJ2-3; 8 nucleotides line up with TRBD1. This CDR3 contains 13 residues. Looked up from germline, CDR1 is MGHDK and CDR2 is SYGVNS. The trim removed 7 bases at V and 3 bases at J, leaving 3 bases unmatched. The CDR3 spells CASTGQGTDTQYF. The DNA of the CDR3 is TGTGCCAGCACTGGACAGGGAACAGATACGCAGTATTTT.

This chain uses TRBV5-1 with TRBJ2-7, with TRBD2 identical over 15 bases. V lost 4 bases to trimming and J lost 6 bases; unmatched junction nucleotides: 5. The CDR3 covers 15 residues. From germline, CDR1 is SGHRS and CDR2 YFSETQ. The DNA for the CDR3 is TGCGCCAGCAGCGGAGGGACTAGCGGGAGGTCCGAGCAGTACTTC. Translating it yields CASSGGTSGRSEQYF.

This rearrangement joins TRBV7-9 to TRBJ1-4, with unresolved D. The germline V gene encodes CDR1 SEHNR and CDR2 FQNEAQ (reference sequence). Trimming took 5 bases from V and 8 from J, leaving 12 bases between them. The CDR3 is 13 amino acids. CDR3 in DNA: TGTGCCAGCAGCCTAGGGCCGGGGGAAAAACTGTTTTTT. It is translated as CASSLGPGEKLFF.

The chain employs TRBV14 and TRBJ2-7; D remains unclear. The germline V gene encodes CDR1 SGHDN and CDR2 FVKESK. V lost 4 bases to trimming and J lost 1 base, with 11 bases between them. The length of the CDR3 is 14 residues. CDR3: CASSLVVGSYEQYF. The CDR3 DNA is TGTGCCAGCAGCCTCGTAGTTGGTTCCTACGAGCAGTACTTC.

V is TRBV9 and J is TRBJ2-1; 9 bases line up with TRBD1. Germline V gene sequence: CDR1 SGDLS, CDR2 YYNGEE. This CDR3 is 16 amino acids long. J lost 5 bases, V lost 4 bases, and 10 bases had no gene match. CDR3 region: CASSPLGTGRHNEQFF. The CDR3, as DNA: TGTGCCAGCAGCCCTCTCGGGACAGGGCGACACAATGAGCAGTTCTTC. Variable domain in full (rest from reference TRBV9 and TRBJ2-1): DSGVTQTPKHLITATGQRVTLRCSPRSGDLSVYWYQQSLDQGLQFLIQYYNGEERAKGNILERFSAQQFPDLHSELNLSSLELGDSALYFCASSPLGTGRHNEQFFGPGTRLTVL.

V and J are TRBV28 and TRBJ1-2; TRBD1 might be the D (6 bases). The CDR3 runs to 16 residues. Germline assignment: CDR1 MDHEN and CDR2 SYDVKM. V was clipped by 5 bases and J by 7 bases, with 23 bases between them. The CDR3 loop is CASSPSASGGRRGYTF. The CDR3 nucleotides read TGTGCCAGCAGTCCCTCGGCGTCGGGGGGCAGGCGTGGCTACACCTTC.

The V gene is TRBV4-1, the J gene TRBJ1-1; D ambiguous. Germline V gives CDR1 MGHRA, CDR2 YSYEKL. This CDR3 comprises 14 residues. Trimming took 2 bases from V and 1 from J, leaving 8 bases between them. The CDR3 DNA follows: TGCGCCAGCAGCCAAATAAGCAAGAACACTGAAGCTTTCTTT. Its translation: CASSQISKNTEAFF.

V is TRBV7-9 and J is TRBJ2-2; 11 positions match TRBD1. Trimming took 3 bases from V and 6 from J; bases not matched to a gene: 6. The CDR3 is 16 residues long. CDR1 and CDR2 (germline): SEHNR, FQNEAQ (reference sequence). The CDR3 bases are TGTGCCAGCAGCTTGGCCGGGACAGGGGGGGCCGGGGAGCTGTTTTTT. Its translation: CASSLAGTGGAGELFF.